One and the same sample provided the 20 T cell receptor beta chains below, sequenced in a study of cytomegalovirus exposure and HLA in healthy donors. PCR primers comprised 60 Vbeta and 13 Jbeta primers. Assay used: immunoSEQ multiplex PCR; TCRdb lists only in-frame clones, some missing. Among about 160,000 clones listed, about two thirds were seen once. The sequencing sample was made of PBMCs. The receptors here all came from a woman aged 30 to 39 in good health and CMV-seronegative.

A few counts support this clone. DNA of the CDR3: TGTGCCAGCAGCCCTTTTGGGGGGGTTGGAAACACCATATATTTT. Its translation: CASSPFGGVGNTIYF. V is TRBV7-3 and J is TRBJ1-3; D is perhaps TRBD1 (5 bases). CDR3 size: 15 residues. Trimming took off 5 bases at V and 3 bases at J, with 14 bases between the two ends. Per the germline V gene, CDR1 is SGHTA and CDR2 is FQGTGA. The full variable domain, completed using reference TRBV7-3 and TRBJ1-3, is GAGVSQTPSNKVTEKGKYVELRCDPISGHTALYWYRQSLGQGPEFLIYFQGTGAADDSGLPNDRFFAVRPEGSVSTLKIQRTERGDSAVYLCASSPFGGVGNTIYFGEGSWLTVV.

The rearrangement joins TRBV28 to TRBJ1-5; 8 bases are a match to TRBD1. CDR3 size: 15 residues. J lost 1 base, V lost 3 bases, and 2 bases had no gene match. CDR1 and CDR2 (germline): MDHEN, SYDVKM. CDR3 in amino acids: CASSLRQGSNQPQHF. The CDR3 bases are TGTGCCAGCAGTTTGCGACAGGGGAGCAATCAGCCCCAGCATTTT.

The rearrangement links TRBV4-3 to TRBJ2-1; TRBD2 matches 9 bases. Germline V gene lookup returns CDR1 LGHNA and CDR2 YSLEER. The CDR3 extends over 13 amino acids. The ends lost 5 bases at V and 5 bases at J; junction bases unmatched: 1. CDR3 coding DNA: TGCGCCAGCAGCATAGCGGGGGACAATGAGCAGTTCTTC. Its translation: CASSIAGDNEQFF.

This clone appeared a few times. The chain combines TRBV4-1 with TRBJ2-7; TRBD1 aligns across 10 bases. V shed 2 bases, J shed 3 bases, and the junction held 4 bases outside the gene matches. The CDR3 contains 15 residues. Germline loops: CDR1 MGHRA, CDR2 YSYEKL. The CDR3 loop reads CASSQRTGGFYEQYF. The CDR3 coding sequence is TGCGCCAGCAGCCAAAGGACAGGGGGGTTCTACGAGCAGTACTTC.

The rearrangement links TRBV7-2 to TRBJ1-1; D call uncertain. CDR1 and CDR2 from the germline V gene are SGHTA and FQGNSA. This CDR3 spans 14 amino acids. With 6 bases removed from V and 0 bases from J, the gap between germline ends came to 11 bases. The CDR3 nucleotides are TGTGCCAGCAGATCCCCCGGGATGAACACTGAAGCTTTCTTT. It specifies CASRSPGMNTEAFF.

The chain uses TRBV9 and TRBJ2-2; D uncertain. Germline CDR1 and CDR2: SGDLS and YYNGEE. V was trimmed by 0 bases and J by 5 bases, leaving 5 bases between them. CDR3 length: 13 residues. As DNA, the CDR3 is TGTGCCAGCAGCGTAGACGGGACCGGGGAGCTGTTTTTT. This codes for CASSVDGTGELFF.

This rearrangement joins TRBV9 to TRBJ1-6; TRBD1 is a possible D gene (5 bases). Germline CDR1 SGDLS, CDR2 YYNGEE. The CDR3 has 14 residues. V was trimmed by 6 bases and J by 5 bases, leaving 12 bases between them. The chain's CDR3 is CASNSGLDNSPLHF. The CDR3 nucleotides read TGTGCCAGCAACTCAGGGTTGGATAATTCACCCCTCCACTTT.

The CDR3 nucleotides read TGTGCCAGCAGCTTGCAGGGCAGATCTAACTATGGCTACACCTTC. It yields the protein CASSLQGRSNYGYTF. The chain carries TRBV5-4 and TRBJ1-2; D might be TRBD1 (5 bases). Germline V CDR1 and CDR2: SGHNT, YYREEE (reference sequence). V gave up 1 base and J gave up 0 bases, with 10 bases separating them. The CDR3 consists of 15 residues.

DNA for the CDR3: TGCACCAGCAGCCAAGAAGGGACCCCGGGACACCGCCAAGAGACCCAGTACTTC. Protein product: CTSSQEGTPGHRQETQYF. V usage is TRBV1 and J usage is TRBJ2-5; the table's D call, TRBD1, was not checked against the DNA. TRBV1 is recorded as a pseudogene. This CDR3 region has 18 residues.

The V call is TRBV19, the J call TRBJ2-2; D gene unclear. The CDR3 is made up of 12 amino acids. Trimming took off 3 bases at V and 7 bases at J, with 6 bases between the two ends. From germline, CDR1 is LNHDA and CDR2 SQIVND (reference sequence). As DNA, the CDR3 is TGTGCCAGTAGTATCGTCTACGGGGAGCTGTTTTTT. Encoded protein: CASSIVYGELFF.

V usage is TRBV27 and J usage is TRBJ1-3; D perhaps matches TRBD1 (5 bases). Per germline, CDR1 MNHEY and CDR2 SMNVEV (reference sequence). Trimming took off 4 bases at V and 3 bases at J, with 13 bases between the two ends. CDR3 length equals 15 residues. Written as DNA, the CDR3 is TGTGCCAGCAGTTCATCCGGGGACTATGGAAACACCATATATTTT. It translates to CASSSSGDYGNTIYF.

The V gene is TRBV9, the J gene TRBJ2-5; possibly TRBD2 for D (5 bases). The CDR3 has 14 amino acids. Germline V gene lookup returns CDR1 SGDLS and CDR2 YYNGEE. V was trimmed by 2 bases and J by 5 bases, leaving 13 bases between them. CDR3 nucleotide sequence: TGTGCCAGCAGCGTCGCCGGGAACACGGAGACCCAGTACTTC. It encodes CASSVAGNTETQYF.

This chain links TRBV5-1 with TRBJ1-2; no clear D gene. The CDR3 is 12 residues long. The germline V and J ends were trimmed by 4 bases and 6 bases, with 10 bases remaining between them. Germline V CDR1 and CDR2: SGHRS, YFSETQ. CDR3 coding DNA: TGCGCCAGCAGCCTACCGGGTGATGGCTACACCTTC. The encoded protein is CASSLPGDGYTF.

As concerns this clone: Its ends do not fully match the called genes, so a read error is possible. V is TRBV7-8 and J is TRBJ2-1; 10 bases match TRBD2. This CDR3 region has 13 residues. From germline, CDR1 is SGHVS and CDR2 FQNEAQ. CDR3 nucleotide sequence: TGTGCCAGCAGCCTAGCGGGAGAGGATGAGCAGTTCTTC. Encoded protein: CASSLAGEDEQFF.

The V gene is TRBV5-4, the J gene TRBJ1-1, with D possibly matching TRBD1 (6 bases). The germline V and J ends were trimmed by 0 bases and 5 bases, with 11 bases remaining between them. CDR1 is SGHNT and CDR2 is YYREEE in the germline V gene (reference sequence). This CDR3 is 14 amino acids long. The CDR3 sequence: CASSLAGDGTEAFF. The CDR3 DNA sequence: TGTGCCAGCAGCTTGGCAGGGGATGGTACTGAAGCTTTCTTT.

The chain recombines TRBV27 with TRBJ2-7, with D perhaps matching TRBD1 (5 bases). V lost 3 bases and J lost 3, with 15 bases in between. Germline CDR1 MNHEY, CDR2 SMNVEV (reference sequence). The CDR3 loop spans 15 amino acids. CDR3 amino acids: CASSFGRQRLYEQYF. In DNA form, the CDR3 reads TGTGCCAGCAGTTTCGGAAGACAGAGACTCTACGAGCAGTACTTC.

This clone came up a few times. The chain carries TRBV4-3 and TRBJ2-7, with 8 bases identical to TRBD2. Losses at the gene ends were 2 bases for V and 4 bases for J; bases not matched to a gene: 4. Germline V gene data show CDR1 as LGHNA and CDR2 as YSLEER. CDR3 size: 14 residues. The CDR3 bases are TGCGCCAGCAGCCAAACTAGCGGTGCTTACGAGCAGTACTTC. Its protein is CASSQTSGAYEQYF.

This sequence joins TRBV28 and TRBJ1-4; D uncertain. The CDR3 length is 14 residues. V was pared by 3 bases and J by 0 bases, with 5 bases between. Germline CDR1 reads MDHEN; CDR2 reads SYDVKM. CDR3 amino acids: CASSFPATNEKLFF. CDR3 coding DNA: TGTGCCAGCAGTTTTCCTGCAACTAATGAAAAACTGTTTTTT.

The rearrangement uses TRBV29-1 and TRBJ1-5; D is unresolved. The CDR3 is made up of 12 amino acids. V gave up 4 bases and J gave up 1 base, with 5 bases separating them. Germline values: CDR1 SQVTM, CDR2 ANQGSEA. DNA of the CDR3: TGCAGCGTTGGAGGCAGCAATCAGCCCCAGCATTTT. This sequence encodes CSVGGSNQPQHF.

CDR3 sequence (DNA): TGCGCCAGCAGCCAAGCTAGCTCCTACGAGCAGTACTTC. Translating gives CASSQASSYEQYF. The rearrangement uses TRBV4-3 and TRBJ2-7; D gene uncertain. V lost 1 base and J 0 bases, leaving 4 bases between the germline ends. The CDR3 covers 13 residues. The germline CDR1 and CDR2 sequences are LGHNA and YSLEER.